Below are 21 T cell receptor beta chains sequenced from a single sample in a study of CD8+CD57+ T cells in acquired aplastic anemia. Patients chosen for sequencing had CD8+CD57+ cells that had expanded, as shown by flow cytometry. It was genomic DNA that served as the template for profiling TCR beta VDJ and CDR3. TCRdb passed the reads through MiXCR, listing each CDR3 protein once. The repertoire holds 160,000 or so distinct CDR3 sequences, with about half as singletons. Specimen: sorted CD4+, CD8+, or CD8+CD57+ T cells (not recorded which) from PBMCs. These receptors were collected from a human donor with aplastic anemia.

The rearrangement links TRBV20-1 to TRBJ1-6, with D possibly TRBD1 on 6 matching bases. Per germline, CDR1 DFQATT and CDR2 SNEGSKA (reference sequence). This CDR3 spans 14 amino acids. V lost 6 bases and J lost 9, with 18 bases in between. The CDR3 protein is CSAPGQSRSSPLHF. For the CDR3, the DNA is TGCAGTGCCCCCGGACAGAGCCGGAGTTCACCCCTCCACTTT.

The V gene is TRBV7-2, the J gene TRBJ1-5, with 12 bases identical to TRBD1. Germline CDR1 SGHTA, CDR2 FQGNSA. CDR3 length equals 15 residues. The V segment lost 5 bases and the J segment 14 bases; nucleotides outside the gene matches: 13. Here the CDR3 reads CASSILPGQGADEHF. As DNA, the CDR3 is TGTGCCAGCAGCATCCTACCGGGACAGGGGGCCGATGAGCATTTT.

V gene TRBV5-4 combines with J gene TRBJ2-1; 10 nucleotides agree with TRBD1. V shed 3 bases and J 6 bases; nucleotides not matched to a gene: 0. This CDR3 is 13 amino acids long. The germline V gene has CDR1 SGHNT and CDR2 YYREEE (reference sequence). The CDR3 DNA is TGTGCCAGCAGCTGGGACAGGGGCAATGAGCAGTTCTTC. It codes for CASSWDRGNEQFF.

This clonotype was seen a handful of times. This may be a read error: a much more frequent sequence differs by one nucleotide. V is TRBV7-9 and J is TRBJ1-2; 7 bases are a match to TRBD1. The CDR3 totals 15 residues. Germline V gives CDR1 SEHNR, CDR2 FQNEAQ (reference sequence). CDR3 protein: CARSLGQGGNYGYTF. CDR3 sequence (DNA): TGTGCCCGCAGCTTGGGTCAGGGGGGAAACTATGGCTACACCTTC.

On this clonotype: The junction departs from germline at one end; a sequencing error may be responsible. CDR3 nucleotide sequence: TGTGCCGGTAGTATAGATCATAAGGGGGCTACCCCAACTAATGAAAAACTGTTTTTT. Translated, it gives CAGSIDHKGATPTNEKLFF. The chain is built from TRBV19 and TRBJ1-4, with 7 bases aligning to TRBD1. Per the germline V gene, CDR1 is LNHDA and CDR2 is SQIVND (reference sequence). The CDR3 runs to 19 residues.

This chain connects TRBV29-1 to TRBJ2-2; D gene unclear. This CDR3 has 14 amino acids. Germline loops: CDR1 SQVTM, CDR2 ANQGSEA. V was clipped by 5 bases and J by 2 bases, with 12 bases between them. DNA for the CDR3: TGCAGCGTTAAACCCGGGCCTAACACCGGGGAGCTGTTTTTT. The encoded protein is CSVKPGPNTGELFF.

The chain's CDR3 is CASRVSGGANEKLFF. CDR3 in DNA: TGCGCCAGCAGGGTCTCGGGGGGAGCTAATGAAAAACTGTTTTTT. The rearrangement joins TRBV5-1 to TRBJ1-4; possibly TRBD1 for D (5 bases). With 5 bases removed from V and 3 bases from J, the gap between germline ends came to 14 bases. The length of the CDR3 is 15 residues. The V gene's germline CDR1 is SGHRS and CDR2 YFSETQ.

This clonotype was seen at least ten times. This chain uses TRBV11-3 with TRBJ2-1; 7 positions match TRBD1. Germline loops: CDR1 SGHNT, CDR2 YENEEA. This CDR3 is built from 15 residues. Unmatched junction bases numbered 13, after V lost 5 bases and J lost 9 bases. CDR3 nucleotides: TGTGCCAGCAGCCAGTCAGGGGGAGAGGTTAGTGAGCAGTTCTTC. This translates into CASSQSGGEVSEQFF. The whole variable domain, filled in from reference TRBV11-3 and TRBJ2-1, reads EAGVVQSPRYKIIEKKQPVAFWCNPISGHNTLYWYLQNLGQGPELLIRYENEEAVDDSQLPKDRFSAERLKGVDSTLKIQPAELGDSAVYLCASSQSGGEVSEQFFGPGTRLTVL.

The chain uses TRBV10-3 and TRBJ1-6, with TRBD1 matching over 7 bases. The CDR3 is 18 amino acids. Germline assignment: CDR1 ENHRY and CDR2 SYGVKD. The V and J ends lost 2 bases and 10 bases, in that order; junction bases with no gene match: 17. The CDR3 spells CAISESSPGGGECSPLHF. The CDR3 nucleotides are TGTGCCATCAGTGAGAGCTCACCAGGGGGGGGAGAGTGCTCACCCCTCCACTTT.

This chain connects TRBV19 to TRBJ2-5; 8 bases align to TRBD2. V shed 5 bases, J shed 7 bases, and the junction held 3 bases outside the gene matches. CDR3 length: 12 residues. Germline loops: CDR1 LNHDA, CDR2 SQIVND (reference sequence). The CDR3 DNA follows: TGTGCCAGTAGTCCGGGACTAGGGACCCAGTACTTC. Protein product: CASSPGLGTQYF.

This clonotype was seen many times. The chain couples TRBV9 to TRBJ2-6, with unresolved D. The CDR3 loop spans 13 amino acids. CDR1 and CDR2 from the germline V gene are SGDLS and YYNGEE. Trimming left V 5 bases short and J 0 bases short, with 3 bases between. CDR3 sequence (DNA): TGTGCCAGCAGAACCTCTGGGGCCAACGTCCTGACTTTC. The encoded protein is CASRTSGANVLTF.

V and J are TRBV7-9 and TRBJ2-1, with 13 bases identical to TRBD2. V was clipped by 5 bases and J by 2 bases; unmatched bases: 21. Looked up from germline, CDR1 is SEHNR and CDR2 is FQNEAQ (reference sequence). The CDR3 is made up of 22 amino acids. The CDR3 loop reads CASSPKASSGLAGRSTYNEQFF. The CDR3 DNA follows: TGTGCCAGCAGCCCTAAAGCCTCGTCGGGACTAGCGGGAAGAAGTACCTACAATGAGCAGTTCTTC.

This clonotype was seen many times. The chain is built from TRBV19 and TRBJ2-2, with 7 bases aligning to TRBD1. This CDR3 has 18 amino acids. After removal of 0 bases from V and 3 bases from J, the junction contained 10 bases not matched to a gene. The germline V gene encodes CDR1 LNHDA and CDR2 SQIVND (reference sequence). The CDR3 loop reads CASSIDRGRTGDTGELFF. Here the CDR3 DNA reads TGTGCCAGTAGTATAGATCGGGGTCGCACAGGGGACACCGGGGAGCTGTTTTTT.

This clonotype has more than one count but fewer than ten. Mismatch with germline at one junction end may stem from a read error. The chain employs TRBV9 and TRBJ2-7; D gene unclear. The germline CDR1 and CDR2 sequences are SGDLS and YYNGEE. The CDR3 totals 14 residues. The CDR3 spells CASSVVWDHHEQYF. CDR3 DNA: TGTGCTAGCAGCGTAGTTTGGGATCACCACGAGCAGTACTTC.

The rearrangement uses TRBV12-3 or TRBV12-4 and TRBJ1-2; TRBD1 matches at 9 bases. V lost 6 bases and J lost 4; bases outside the gene matches: 3. The CDR3 covers 13 residues. This CDR3 reads CASRTGGGYGYTF. The CDR3 region has the DNA TGTGCCAGCAGGACAGGGGGTGGCTATGGCTACACCTTC.

Details on this clonotype: Here the CDR3 omits its conserved ending phenylalanine or tryptophan, so a read error is the likely source. The DNA is omitted, as the CDR3 cannot be located on it reliably, and the CDR3 follows TCRdb's listing. The chain has TRBV7-2 and TRBJ1-3; the table assigns TRBD1, which was not confirmed against the DNA. Germline CDR1 and CDR2: SGHTA and FQGNSA. The CDR3 comprises 8 residues, both ends counted. The CDR3 here is CASSYKTA.

The chain combines TRBV11-2 with TRBJ2-5, with D unresolved. Germline-derived CDR1 and CDR2 are SGHAT and FQNNGV. The CDR3 contains 14 residues. V was shortened by 5 bases and J by 1 base, with 11 bases between the two germline ends. CDR3 coding DNA: TGTGCCAGCAGCCCTGTCTTGGGCCAAGAGACCCAGTACTTC. This translates into CASSPVLGQETQYF. The whole variable domain, remainder taken from reference TRBV11-2 and TRBJ2-5, is EAGVAQSPRYKIIEKRQSVAFWCNPISGHATLYWYQQILGQGPKLLIQFQNNGVVDDSQLPKDRFSAERLKGVDSTLKIQPAKLEDSAVYLCASSPVLGQETQYFGPGTRLLVL.

This chain connects TRBV15 to TRBJ2-2; weak D call: TRBD2 (6 bases). The CDR3 covers 16 residues. Trimming cost V 3 bases and J 6 bases, with 17 bases left between them. Germline loops: CDR1 LNHNV, CDR2 YYDKDF (reference sequence). CDR3 sequence reads: CATSSSRDWPPGELFF. In nucleotides, the CDR3 is TGTGCCACCAGCAGCTCCCGGGACTGGCCTCCCGGGGAGCTGTTTTTT.

This clonotype was detected many times. The genes are TRBV6-5 and TRBJ1-1; D unresolved. The V gene lost 5 bases and the J gene lost 5 bases, with 9 bases spanning the gap. Germline CDR1 is MNHEY and CDR2 is SVGAGI. The CDR3 sequence is 12 residues long. This chain's CDR3 is CASSTLGTEAFF. Here the CDR3 DNA reads TGTGCCAGCAGTACACTGGGGACTGAAGCTTTCTTT.

V gene TRBV7-6 combines with J gene TRBJ2-1; TRBD1 is a possible D gene (6 bases). Looked up from germline, CDR1 is SGHVS and CDR2 is FNYEAQ. CDR3 length: 14 amino acids. The V end was cut by 3 bases, the J end by 6 bases, with 12 bases between. The CDR3 sequence is CASSFRGIGNEQFF. DNA for the CDR3: TGTGCCAGCAGCTTTAGGGGGATTGGCAATGAGCAGTTCTTC.

This clonotype occurred a few times. The V and J genes are TRBV15 and TRBJ2-1, with D perhaps TRBD1 or TRBD2 (5 bases each). V was pared by 9 bases and J by 2 bases, with 14 bases between. The CDR3 totals 14 residues. CDR1 is LNHNV, CDR2 YYDKDF, per germline (reference sequence). CDR3 amino acids: CATGTLAPYNEQFF. In DNA, the CDR3 is TGTGCCACAGGGACGCTTGCTCCCTACAATGAGCAGTTCTTC.